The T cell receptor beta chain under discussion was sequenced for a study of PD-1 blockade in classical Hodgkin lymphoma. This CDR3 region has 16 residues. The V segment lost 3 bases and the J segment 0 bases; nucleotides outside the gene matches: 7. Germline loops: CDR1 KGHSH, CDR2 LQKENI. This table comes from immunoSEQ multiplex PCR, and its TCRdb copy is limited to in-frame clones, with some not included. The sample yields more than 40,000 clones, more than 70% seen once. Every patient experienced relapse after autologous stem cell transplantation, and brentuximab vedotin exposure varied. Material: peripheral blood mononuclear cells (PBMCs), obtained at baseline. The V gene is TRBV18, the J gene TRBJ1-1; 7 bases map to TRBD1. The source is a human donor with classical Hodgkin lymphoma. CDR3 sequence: CASSPGDSIMNTEAFF. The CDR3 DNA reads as TGTGCCAGCTCACCTGGGGACAGTATCATGAACACTGAAGCTTTCTTT. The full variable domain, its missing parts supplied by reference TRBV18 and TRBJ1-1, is NAGVMQNPRHLVRRRGQEARLRCSPMKGHSHVYWYRQLPEEGLKFMVYLQKENIIDESGMPKERFSAEFPKEGPSILRIQQVVRGDSAAYFCASSPGDSIMNTEAFFGQGTRLTVV.